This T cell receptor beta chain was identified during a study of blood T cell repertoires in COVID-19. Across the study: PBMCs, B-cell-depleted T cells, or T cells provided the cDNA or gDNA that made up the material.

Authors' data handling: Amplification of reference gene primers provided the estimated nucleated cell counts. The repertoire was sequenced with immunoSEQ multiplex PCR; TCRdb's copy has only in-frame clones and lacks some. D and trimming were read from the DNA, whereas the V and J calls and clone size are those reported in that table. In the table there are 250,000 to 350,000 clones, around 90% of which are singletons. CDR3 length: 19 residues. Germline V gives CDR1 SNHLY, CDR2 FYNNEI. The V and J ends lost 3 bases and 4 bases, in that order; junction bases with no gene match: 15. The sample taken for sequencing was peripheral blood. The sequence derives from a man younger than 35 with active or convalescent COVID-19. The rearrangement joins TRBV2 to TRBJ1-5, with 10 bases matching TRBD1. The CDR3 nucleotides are TGTGCCAGCAGTGATCGGGACAGGGGAAGCCGGTTAGGTAATCAGCCCCAGCATTTT. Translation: CASSDRDRGSRLGNQPQHF. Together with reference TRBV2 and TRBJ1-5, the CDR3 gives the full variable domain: EPEVTQTPSHQVTQMGQEVILRCVPISNHLYFYWYRQILGQKVEFLVSFYNNEISEKSEIFDDQFSVERPDGSNFTLKIRSTKLEDSAMYFCASSDRDRGSRLGNQPQHFGDGTRLSIL.